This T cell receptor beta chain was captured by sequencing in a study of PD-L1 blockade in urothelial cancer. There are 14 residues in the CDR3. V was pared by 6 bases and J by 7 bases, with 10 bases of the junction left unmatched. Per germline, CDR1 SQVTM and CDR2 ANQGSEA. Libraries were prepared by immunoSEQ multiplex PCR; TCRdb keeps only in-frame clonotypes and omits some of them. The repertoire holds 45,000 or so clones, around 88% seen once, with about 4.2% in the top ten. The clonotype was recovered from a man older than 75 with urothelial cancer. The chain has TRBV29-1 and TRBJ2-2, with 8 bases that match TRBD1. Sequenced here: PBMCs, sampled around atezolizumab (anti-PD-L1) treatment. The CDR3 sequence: CSVQPGTGRGELFF. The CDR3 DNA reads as TGCAGCGTCCAGCCCGGGACAGGTCGCGGGGAGCTGTTTTTT.